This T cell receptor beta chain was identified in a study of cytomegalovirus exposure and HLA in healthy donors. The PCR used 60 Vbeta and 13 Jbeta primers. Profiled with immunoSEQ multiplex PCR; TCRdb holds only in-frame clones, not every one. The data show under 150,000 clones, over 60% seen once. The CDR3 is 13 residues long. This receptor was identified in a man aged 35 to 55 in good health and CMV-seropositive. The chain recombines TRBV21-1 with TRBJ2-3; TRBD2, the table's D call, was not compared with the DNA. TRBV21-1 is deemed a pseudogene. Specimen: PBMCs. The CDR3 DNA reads TGTGCCAGCAGAGGAGGGGGCACAGATACGCAGTATTTT. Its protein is CASRGGGTDTQYF.